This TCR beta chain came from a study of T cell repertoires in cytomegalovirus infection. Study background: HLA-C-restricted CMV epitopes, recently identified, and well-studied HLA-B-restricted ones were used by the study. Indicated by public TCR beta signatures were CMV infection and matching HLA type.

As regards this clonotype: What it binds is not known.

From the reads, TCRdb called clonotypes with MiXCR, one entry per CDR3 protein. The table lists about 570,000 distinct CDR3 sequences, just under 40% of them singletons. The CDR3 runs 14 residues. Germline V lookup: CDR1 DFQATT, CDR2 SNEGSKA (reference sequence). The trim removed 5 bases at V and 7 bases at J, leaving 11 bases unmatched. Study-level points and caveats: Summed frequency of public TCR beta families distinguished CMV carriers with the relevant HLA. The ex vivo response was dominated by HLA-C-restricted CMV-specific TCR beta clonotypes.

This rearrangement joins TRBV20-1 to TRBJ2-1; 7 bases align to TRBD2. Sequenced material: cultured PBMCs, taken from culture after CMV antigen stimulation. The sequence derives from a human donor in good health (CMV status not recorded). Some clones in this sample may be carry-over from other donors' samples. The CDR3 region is CSAGRVGGGNEQFF. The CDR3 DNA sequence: TGCAGTGCTGGGAGAGTGGGGGGGGGGAATGAGCAGTTCTTC.